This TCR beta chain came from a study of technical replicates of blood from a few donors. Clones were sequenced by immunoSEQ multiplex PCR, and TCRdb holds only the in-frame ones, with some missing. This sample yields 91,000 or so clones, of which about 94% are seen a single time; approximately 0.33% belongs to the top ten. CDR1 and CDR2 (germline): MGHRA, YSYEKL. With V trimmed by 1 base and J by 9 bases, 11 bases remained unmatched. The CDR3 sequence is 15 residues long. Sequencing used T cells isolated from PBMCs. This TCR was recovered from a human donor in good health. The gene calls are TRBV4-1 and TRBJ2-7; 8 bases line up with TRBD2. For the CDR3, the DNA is TGCGCCAGCAGCCAAGGGCCCCGGACTAGCCTTGGGCAGTACTTC. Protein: CASSQGPRTSLGQYF.